This T cell receptor beta chain derives from a study of sequential checkpoint blockade in melanoma. Across the whole study: Each arm's sequence ended with maintenance nivolumab. After nivolumab or ipilimumab alone, around 24 patients had week-13 rebiopsies. Study outcomes and limitations: Patients with week-13 increases in T-cell fraction and clonality benefited about 30 times more often.

From germline, CDR1 is SGHNT and CDR2 YENEEA. CDR3 size: 15 residues. Losses at the gene ends were 5 bases for V and 3 bases for J; bases not matched to a gene: 5. On this clone itself: Its target is unknown.

This sample's treatment: randomized to nivolumab then ipilimumab (arm A) or the reverse (arm B). Clones were sequenced by immunoSEQ multiplex PCR, and TCRdb holds only the in-frame ones, with some missing. The table includes tens of thousands of clones, 30% to 35% detected once. The chain employs TRBV11-3 and TRBJ2-1; 9 nucleotides line up with TRBD1. The sequence was collected from a human donor with melanoma. The input for sequencing was tumor tissue (inferred from file names), taken from a patient given nivolumab and ipilimumab in sequence. For the CDR3, the DNA is TGTGCCAGCAGCGCGACAGGGGGAAACTACAATGAGCAGTTCTTC. This translates into CASSATGGNYNEQFF.